This T cell receptor beta chain was recovered during a study of T cells in Graves' hyperthyroidism and ophthalmopathy. The table lists this clonotype with a few counts. No antigen is known for it. The TCR beta CDR3 regions underwent amplification using RNA transcripts as the source. Carried out on the TCR CDR3, a first-round RT-PCR used the HTBI primer set. TCRdb ran MiXCR on the multiplex PCR reads and lists one entry per CDR3 protein. The profile shows about 360,000 distinct CDR3 sequences, around 14% of them singletons. The study's findings and limits: In blood, most of the thyroid clonotypes expanded above 0.001 were also present.

Trimming removed 4 bases at V and 0 bases at J, with 23 bases between. The CDR3 consists of 19 residues. Germline assignment: CDR1 MGHRA and CDR2 YSYEKL. This TCR was sampled from a woman aged 18-29 years with Graves' hyperthyroidism that later progressed to Graves' ophthalmopathy. V and J are TRBV4-1 and TRBJ2-3; the D gene is possibly TRBD2 (6 bases). Sequencing input: blood. The DNA for the CDR3 is TGCGCCAGCAGCCGGCTATACCCCATTAGCGGAACTAGCACAGATACGCAGTATTTT. Residues: CASSRLYPISGTSTDTQYF.